Sequencing of this T cell receptor beta chain was carried out in a study of T-cell reconstitution after alpha-beta-depleted transplantation in children. Points from the study as a whole: Fresh T-cell production supplied most of the T-cell counts and diversity seen one year after transplant. At day 60, the high TCRbeta diversity found in some patients originated from recipient T cells and thymic progenitors that had survived. Reportedly, roughly two months post-transplant, alpha-beta T cells arose from several hundred expanded graft clones.

Germline lookup yields CDR1 DFQATT and CDR2 SNEGSKA (reference sequence). This CDR3 contains 12 residues. The ends were cut back, 4 bases at V and 4 bases at J, with 10 bases in the middle. Preparation of the TCRbeta library was carried out with unique molecular identifiers. Each CDR3 protein gets one entry after TCRdb re-called the PCR reads with MiXCR. Of some 200,000 distinct CDR3 sequences in the sample, approximately 7% were seen once. This clonotype was seen ten or more times. Its target is unknown. The chain employs TRBV20-1 and TRBJ1-1, with D possibly TRBD1 on 6 matching bases. The receptor comes from a boy aged 2 to 9 with acute lymphoblastic leukemia, due to receive a stem cell transplant. Sequenced here: PBMCs, sampled before TCRalphabeta/CD19-depleted stem cell transplant. CDR3 in amino acids: CSATRGGTEAFF. In nucleotides, the CDR3 is TGCAGTGCTACTAGGGGGGGCACTGAAGCTTTCTTT.